The next 22 T cell receptor beta chains were all read from a single sample in a study of blood T cell repertoires in COVID-19. Repertoires were generated with immunoSEQ multiplex PCR, while TCRdb's copy carries only in-frame clones and drops some. Of some 230,000 clones detected, approximately 80% appear once; the ten largest clones hold 1.3%. Input material: PBMCs or T cells enriched from blood (not recorded which). The receptors derive from a woman aged 40 to 49 with acute COVID-19.

CDR3 nucleotides: TGTGCCAGCAGCTTAACCCGGGACTTTTTCAATCAGCCCCAGCATTTT. Amino acid sequence: CASSLTRDFFNQPQHF. The gene calls are TRBV7-8 and TRBJ1-5, with a possible D match to TRBD1 (5 bases). This CDR3 is 16 amino acids long. With 2 bases removed from V and 3 bases from J, the gap between germline ends came to 14 bases. CDR1 and CDR2 from the germline V gene are SGHVS and FQNEAQ.

The chain employs TRBV19 and TRBJ2-7; TRBD1 aligns across 11 bases. V lost 5 bases and J lost 6; bases outside the gene matches: 9. The CDR3 has 15 residues. Per the germline V gene, CDR1 is LNHDA and CDR2 is SQIVND (reference sequence). The CDR3 region is CASSSPGTGGGEQYF. CDR3 in DNA: TGTGCCAGTAGTTCCCCCGGGACAGGGGGGGGCGAGCAGTACTTC.

The J gene is TRBJ2-7, the V gene TRBV28; 10 nucleotides match TRBD2. CDR1 is MDHEN and CDR2 is SYDVKM in the germline V gene. The CDR3 is made up of 13 amino acids. V was clipped by 6 bases and J by 3 bases; unmatched bases: 2. This CDR3 is CASRTSGYYEQYF. CDR3 DNA: TGTGCCAGCAGGACTAGCGGGTACTACGAGCAGTACTTC.

The chain uses TRBV2 and TRBJ1-4, with 10 positions matching TRBD1. CDR1 is SNHLY and CDR2 is FYNNEI in the germline V gene. This CDR3 is 17 amino acids long. V was pared by 1 base and J by 7 bases, with 9 bases of the junction left unmatched. CDR3: CASSEEGQGLGGEKLFF. CDR3 in DNA: TGTGCCAGCAGTGAAGAGGGACAGGGGCTTGGAGGTGAAAAACTGTTTTTT.

The rearrangement joins TRBV6-1 to TRBJ1-2; D is unclear. Germline CDR1 MNHNS, CDR2 SASEGT. This CDR3 comprises 13 residues. With 3 bases removed from V and 2 bases from J, the gap between germline ends came to 7 bases. The CDR3 coding sequence is TGTGCCAGCAGTGAGACACCGAACTATGGCTACACCTTC. This sequence encodes CASSETPNYGYTF.

The chain couples TRBV7-3 to TRBJ2-1; TRBD2 aligns across 7 bases. The CDR3 consists of 15 residues. With V trimmed by 5 bases and J by 7 bases, 11 bases remained unmatched. Germline V gene data show CDR1 as SGHTA and CDR2 as FQGTGA. CDR3 DNA: TGTGCCAGCAGCAAAGCCAGCGGGAACTGGAATGAGCAGTTCTTC. Translation gives CASSKASGNWNEQFF.

The chain employs TRBV6-5 and TRBJ1-5, with D maybe TRBD1 (6 bases). Trimming pared 0 bases from V and 3 bases from J, leaving 12 bases between. Germline assignment: CDR1 MNHEY and CDR2 SVGAGI. The CDR3 totals 16 residues. CDR3 sequence reads: CASSYSNRAHNQPQHF. In DNA, the CDR3 is TGTGCCAGCAGTTACTCGAACAGGGCGCACAATCAGCCCCAGCATTTT.

This chain uses TRBV6-6 with TRBJ2-7; possibly TRBD1 for D (6 bases). This CDR3 is 13 amino acids long. V lost 5 bases, J lost 1 base, and 9 bases lay in between. Germline CDR1 is MNHNY and CDR2 is SVGAGI (reference sequence). CDR3: CASSKQGSYEQYF. In DNA form, the CDR3 reads TGTGCCAGCAGTAAACAGGGTTCCTACGAGCAGTACTTC.

V gene TRBV24-1 combines with J gene TRBJ2-7, with D possibly matching TRBD2 (6 bases). The CDR3 is 13 amino acids. The V and J ends lost 3 bases and 7 bases respectively, with 12 bases between them. Germline assignment: CDR1 KGHDR and CDR2 SFDVKD. The DNA for the CDR3 is TGTGCCACCAGTGATCCCCCTGGGGGGGAGCAGTACTTC. Translation: CATSDPPGGEQYF.

A few counts support this clone. Other DNA sequences in this sample translate to the same CDR3. This chain links TRBV27 with TRBJ1-5; the D gene is possibly TRBD1 (5 bases). Per germline, CDR1 MNHEY and CDR2 SMNVEV (reference sequence). The length of the CDR3 is 15 residues. With 3 bases removed from V and 1 base from J, the gap between germline ends came to 10 bases. CDR3 bases: TGTGCCAGCAGTTTGATGGCAGGGAGCAATCAGCCCCAGCATTTT. Its protein is CASSLMAGSNQPQHF.

This clone showed up just a few times. The rearrangement joins TRBV19 to TRBJ2-7; TRBD2 matches at 16 bases. Trimming at V came to 5 bases and at J to 7 bases, leaving 14 bases not matched to a gene. The CDR3 sequence is 18 residues long. CDR1 and CDR2 (germline): LNHDA, SQIVND (reference sequence). The CDR3 spells CASSSSSGLAGGPKEQYF. In DNA form, the CDR3 reads TGTGCCAGTAGTTCCTCCTCGGGACTAGCGGGAGGGCCGAAGGAGCAGTACTTC. The variable domain in full, with the rest retrieved from reference TRBV19 and TRBJ2-7, is DGGITQSPKYLFRKEGQNVTLSCEQNLNHDAMYWYRQDPGQGLRLIYYSQIVNDFQKGDIAEGYSVSREKKESFPLTVTSAQKNPTAFYLCASSSSSGLAGGPKEQYFGPGTRLTVT.

V usage is TRBV2 and J usage is TRBJ2-5; a weak D match, TRBD1 (5 bases). The CDR3 is made up of 13 amino acids. Germline CDR1 and CDR2: SNHLY and FYNNEI. V was pared by 2 bases and J by 5 bases, with 9 bases between. The CDR3 here is CASSEIRVETQYF. In DNA form, the CDR3 reads TGTGCCAGCAGTGAAATCAGGGTTGAGACCCAGTACTTC.

This sequence joins TRBV11-2 and TRBJ2-6, with TRBD1 as a possible D gene (6 bases). Trimming left V 1 base short and J 0 bases short, with 16 bases between. Germline V lookup: CDR1 SGHAT, CDR2 FQNNGV. The CDR3 spans 19 residues. CDR3 in amino acids: CASSLAGLTGPSGANVLTF. CDR3 DNA sequence: TGTGCCAGCAGCTTAGCGGGGTTGACAGGCCCCTCTGGGGCCAACGTCCTGACTTTC.

The J gene is TRBJ1-2, the V gene TRBV28, with 8 bases matching TRBD1. Trimming removed 6 bases from V and 6 bases from J; junction bases left unmatched: 12. CDR1 is MDHEN and CDR2 is SYDVKM in the germline V gene. The length of the CDR3 is 15 residues. CDR3 DNA: TGTGCCAGCAGAGACCGAGGACAGGGTAATAATGGCTACACCTTC. Its protein is CASRDRGQGNNGYTF.

This chain connects TRBV9 to TRBJ2-3; D perhaps matches TRBD2 (6 bases). From germline, CDR1 is SGDLS and CDR2 YYNGEE. There are 15 residues in the CDR3. The germline V and J ends were trimmed by 0 bases and 3 bases, with 11 bases remaining between them. CDR3 amino acids: CASSVGGMGTDTQYF. The CDR3, as DNA: TGTGCCAGCAGCGTAGGCGGGATGGGGACAGATACGCAGTATTTT.

The rearrangement links TRBV7-9 to TRBJ1-3; 9 bases are shared with TRBD1. The CDR3 extends over 15 amino acids. The V segment lost 6 bases and the J segment 2 bases; nucleotides outside the gene matches: 5. Germline V gene lookup returns CDR1 SEHNR and CDR2 FQNEAQ (reference sequence). CDR3 nucleotide sequence: TGTGCCAGCAGACGAGGGACAGGGACTGGAAACACCATATATTTT. Protein sequence: CASRRGTGTGNTIYF. The variable domain in full, completed from reference TRBV7-9 and TRBJ1-3, reads DTGVSQNPRHKITKRGQNVTFRCDPISEHNRLYWYRQTLGQGPEFLTYFQNEAQLEKSRLLSDRFSAERPKGSFSTLEIQRTEQGDSAMYLCASRRGTGTGNTIYFGEGSWLTVV.

The chain is built from TRBV7-9 and TRBJ2-3, with a possible D match to TRBD2 (6 bases). Per germline, CDR1 SEHNR and CDR2 FQNEAQ (reference sequence). V gave up 1 base and J gave up 6 bases, with 20 bases separating them. The length of the CDR3 is 17 residues. This CDR3 is CASSLVLPSAALDTQYF. The CDR3 DNA follows: TGTGCCAGCAGCTTAGTGTTACCTAGCGCTGCACTGGATACGCAGTATTTT.

The gene calls are TRBV27 and TRBJ1-5, with D possibly being TRBD1 (5 bases). V shed 6 bases and J shed 3 bases, with 9 bases lying between them. The CDR3 spans 13 residues. CDR1 and CDR2 from the germline V gene are MNHEY and SMNVEV (reference sequence). The CDR3 DNA reads TGTGCCAGCAGATCCAGGGACAATCAGCCCCAGCATTTT. Protein product: CASRSRDNQPQHF.

The chain is built from TRBV7-8 and TRBJ2-2; D is perhaps TRBD1 (6 bases). CDR1 SGHVS and CDR2 FQNEAQ come from the germline V gene. Trimming stripped 5 bases from V and 6 bases from J, with 16 bases between. The CDR3 has 15 amino acids. The CDR3 loop is CASSARGIGAGELFF. The CDR3 DNA is TGTGCCAGCAGCGCCAGGGGTATCGGCGCCGGGGAGCTGTTTTTT.

This rearrangement joins TRBV5-6 to TRBJ1-2; D is undetermined. The CDR3 contains 12 residues. Deletions cut 3 bases from V and 8 bases from J, with 11 bases between. From germline, CDR1 is SGHDT and CDR2 YYEEEE. The CDR3 is CASSSWQRGYTF. In DNA form, the CDR3 reads TGTGCCAGCAGCTCGTGGCAGAGGGGCTACACCTTC.

The chain links TRBV19 to TRBJ2-2, with TRBD1 matching 7 bases. Germline trimming cut 6 bases from V and 7 bases from J; bases unmatched to any gene: 5. The CDR3 has 13 amino acids. CDR1 is LNHDA and CDR2 is SQIVND in the germline V gene (reference sequence). The CDR3 spells CASRKTGYGELFF. For the CDR3, the DNA is TGTGCCAGTAGAAAGACAGGGTACGGGGAGCTGTTTTTT.

The chain is built from TRBV10-3 and TRBJ1-5, with 7 bases lining up with TRBD1. In germline, CDR1 is ENHRY, CDR2 SYGVKD. The ends lost 2 bases at V and 7 bases at J; junction bases unmatched: 5. The CDR3 is made up of 14 amino acids. For the CDR3, the DNA is TGTGCCATCAGTGAGCCAGACAGGGACCAGCCCCAGCATTTT. Translation: CAISEPDRDQPQHF.